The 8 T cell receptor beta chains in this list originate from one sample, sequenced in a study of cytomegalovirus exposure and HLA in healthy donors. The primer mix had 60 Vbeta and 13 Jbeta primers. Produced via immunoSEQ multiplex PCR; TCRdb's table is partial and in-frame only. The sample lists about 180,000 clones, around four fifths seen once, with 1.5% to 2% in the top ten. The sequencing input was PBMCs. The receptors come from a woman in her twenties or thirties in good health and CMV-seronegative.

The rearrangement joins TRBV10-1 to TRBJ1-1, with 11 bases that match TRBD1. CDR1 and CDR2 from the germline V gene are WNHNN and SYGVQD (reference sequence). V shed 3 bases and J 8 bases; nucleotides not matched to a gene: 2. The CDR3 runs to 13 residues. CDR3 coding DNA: TGCGCCAGCAGTGAAGGGGACAGGGGGGAAGCTTTCTTT. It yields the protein CASSEGDRGEAFF.

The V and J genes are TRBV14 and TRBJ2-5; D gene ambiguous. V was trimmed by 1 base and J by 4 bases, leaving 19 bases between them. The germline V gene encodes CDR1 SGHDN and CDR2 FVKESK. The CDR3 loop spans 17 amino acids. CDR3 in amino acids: CASSQVVLTDSGETQYF. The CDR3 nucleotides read TGTGCCAGCAGCCAAGTAGTTTTAACTGACTCGGGAGAGACCCAGTACTTC. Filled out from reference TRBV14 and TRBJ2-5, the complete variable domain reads EAGVTQFPSHSVIEKGQTVTLRCDPISGHDNLYWYRRVMGKEIKFLLHFVKESKQDESGMPNNRFLAERTGGTYSTLKVQPAELEDSGVYFCASSQVVLTDSGETQYFGPGTRLLVL.

The CDR3 DNA is TGTGCCAGCAGCTTAGCTTGGACTAGCGGGGACGAGCAGTACTTC. Its translation: CASSLAWTSGDEQYF. This chain connects TRBV7-2 to TRBJ2-7, with 12 bases matching TRBD2. Germline trimming cut 0 bases from V and 5 bases from J; bases unmatched to any gene: 2. The CDR3 length is 15 residues. From germline, CDR1 is SGHTA and CDR2 FQGNSA. Based on the CDR3 plus reference TRBV7-2 and TRBJ2-7, the full variable domain is GAGVSQSPSNKVTEKGKDVELRCDPISGHTALYWYRQSLGQGLEFLIYFQGNSAPDKSGLPSDRFSAERTGGSVSTLTIQRTQQEDSAVYLCASSLAWTSGDEQYFGPGTRLTVT.

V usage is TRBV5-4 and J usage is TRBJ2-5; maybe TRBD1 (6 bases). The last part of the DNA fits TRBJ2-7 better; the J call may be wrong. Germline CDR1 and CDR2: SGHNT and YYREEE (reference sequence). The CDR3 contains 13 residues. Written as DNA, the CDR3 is TGTGCCAGCAGCTTACGACAGGTCGACGAGCAGTACTTC. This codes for CASSLRQVDEQYF.

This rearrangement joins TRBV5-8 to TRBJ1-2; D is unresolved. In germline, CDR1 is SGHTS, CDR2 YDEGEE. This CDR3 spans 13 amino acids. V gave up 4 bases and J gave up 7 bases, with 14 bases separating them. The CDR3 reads CASSQSPAGGYTF. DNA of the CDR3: TGTGCCAGCAGCCAGAGTCCGGCGGGTGGCTACACCTTC.

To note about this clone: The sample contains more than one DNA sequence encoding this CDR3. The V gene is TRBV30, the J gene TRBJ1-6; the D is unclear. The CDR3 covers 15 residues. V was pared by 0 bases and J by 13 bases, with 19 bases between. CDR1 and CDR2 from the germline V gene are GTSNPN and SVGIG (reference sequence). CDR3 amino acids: CAWSVSTFPSSPLHF. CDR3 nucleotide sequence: TGTGCCTGGAGTGTATCGACATTCCCCTCTTCCCCCCTCCACTTT.

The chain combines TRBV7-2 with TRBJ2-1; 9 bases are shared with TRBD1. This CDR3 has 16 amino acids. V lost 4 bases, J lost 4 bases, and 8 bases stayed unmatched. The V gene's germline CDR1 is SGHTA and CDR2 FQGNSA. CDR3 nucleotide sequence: TGTGCCAGCAGCTCAACTAAGGACAGGGGTTACAATGAGCAGTTCTTC. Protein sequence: CASSSTKDRGYNEQFF.

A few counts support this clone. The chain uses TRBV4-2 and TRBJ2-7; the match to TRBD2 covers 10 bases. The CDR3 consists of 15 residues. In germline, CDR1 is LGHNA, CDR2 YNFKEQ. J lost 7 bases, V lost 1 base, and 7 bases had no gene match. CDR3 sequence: CASSQGAGGPEEQYF. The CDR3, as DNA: TGTGCCAGCAGCCAAGGAGCGGGGGGGCCGGAAGAGCAGTACTTC.